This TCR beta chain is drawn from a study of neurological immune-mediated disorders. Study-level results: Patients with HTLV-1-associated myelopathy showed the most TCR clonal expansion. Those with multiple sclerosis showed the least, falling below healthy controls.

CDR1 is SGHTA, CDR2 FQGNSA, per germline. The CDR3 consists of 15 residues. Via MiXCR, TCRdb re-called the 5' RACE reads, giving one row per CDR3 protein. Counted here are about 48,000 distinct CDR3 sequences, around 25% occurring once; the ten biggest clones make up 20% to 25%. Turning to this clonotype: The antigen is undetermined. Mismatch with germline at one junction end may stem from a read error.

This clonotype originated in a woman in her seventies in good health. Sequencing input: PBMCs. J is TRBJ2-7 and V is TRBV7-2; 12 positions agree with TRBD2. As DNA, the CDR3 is TGTGCCAGCAGCCTGACTAGCGGGAGCTCCTACGACCAGTACTTC. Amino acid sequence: CASSLTSGSSYDQYF.